This T cell receptor (beta chain) stems from a study of blood T cell repertoires in COVID-19. About the study: From the United States, Italy and Spain came samples of acute and convalescent COVID-19. In each case, the material was cDNA or gDNA derived from T cells, B-cell-depleted T cells, or PBMCs.

The repertoire was sequenced with immunoSEQ multiplex PCR; TCRdb's copy has only in-frame clones and lacks some. The sample comprises approximately 460,000 clones, 89% of which are singletons, and around 0.95% rests with the top ten. Seattle patients were enrolled during active infection and followed longitudinally. The trim removed 5 bases at V and 4 bases at J, leaving 4 bases unmatched. This CDR3 region has 13 residues. Germline CDR1 MGHDK, CDR2 SYGVNS. The chain has TRBV25-1 and TRBJ2-7; 8 nucleotides align to TRBD1. The sample was peripheral blood. The TCR originated in a man aged 18 to 30 with COVID-19, enrolled during active disease. The CDR3 bases are TGTGCCAGCAGTTTCAGGACAGGGTACGAGCAGTACTTC. It yields the protein CASSFRTGYEQYF.